This T cell receptor beta chain stems from a study of T cells in Graves' hyperthyroidism and ophthalmopathy. The sample holds many counts of this clonotype. 10 ml fresh peripheral blood yielded the PBMCs. Using RNA transcripts as the source, TCR beta CDR3 regions were amplified. During a first-round RT-PCR of the TCR CDR3, the HTBI primer set was used. One entry per CDR3 protein results from TCRdb running MiXCR on the multiplex PCR reads. The sample lists a few hundred thousand distinct CDR3 sequences, about a sixth occurring once. This clonotype was sampled from a woman aged 18-30 years with Graves' ophthalmopathy. Sequenced: blood.

The CDR3 region is CASSLDTLSNTEAFF. CDR3 bases: TGTGCCAGCAGCCTAGACACACTATCGAACACTGAAGCTTTCTTT. The chain combines TRBV7-8 with TRBJ1-1; the D is unclear. V lost 5 bases and J 1 base, leaving 14 bases between the germline ends. Looked up from germline, CDR1 is SGHVS and CDR2 is FQNEAQ. The CDR3 is 15 residues long.